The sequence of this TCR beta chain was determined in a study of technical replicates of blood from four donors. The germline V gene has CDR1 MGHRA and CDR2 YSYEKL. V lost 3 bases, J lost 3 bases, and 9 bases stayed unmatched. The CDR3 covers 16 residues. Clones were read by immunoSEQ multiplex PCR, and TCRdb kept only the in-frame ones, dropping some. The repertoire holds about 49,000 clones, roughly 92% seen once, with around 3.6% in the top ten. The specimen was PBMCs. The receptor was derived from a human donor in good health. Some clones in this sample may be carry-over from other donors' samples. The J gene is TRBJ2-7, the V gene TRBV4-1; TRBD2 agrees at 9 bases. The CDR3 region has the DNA TGCGCCAGCAGCCAGGCGGCGGGGGGGCCAGTCTACGAGCAGTACTTC. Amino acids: CASSQAAGGPVYEQYF.